Below, 24 T cell receptor beta chains from the same sample are listed, as sequenced in a study of regulatory T cells in long-lasting Graves disease. Time point indicated: persistent/refractory GD, antithyroid drugs over 5 years with positive TRAb. PBMCs provided the RNA from which the TCR library was made. Construction of TCR beta libraries relied on iRepertoire HTBI primers and on Arm-PCR targeting CDR3 regions. From the multiplex PCR reads, TCRdb called clonotypes with MiXCR, one entry per CDR3 protein. Of roughly 360,000 distinct CDR3 sequences in the sample, more than 20% are singletons; the top ten hold roughly a quarter. This material consisted of peripheral blood mononuclear cells (PBMCs), taken when the disease was refractory, from a patient treated with antithyroid drugs. Every receptor here comes from a woman in her thirties or forties with Graves disease.

The chain couples TRBV30 to TRBJ2-5, with 11 bases that match TRBD2. Unmatched junction bases numbered 8, after V lost 0 bases and J lost 2 bases. CDR1 and CDR2 (germline): GTSNPN, SVGIG (reference sequence). This CDR3 has 17 amino acids. In DNA form, the CDR3 reads TGTGCCTGGAGTGTTGCACCGGGACTAGCGGTACAAGAGACCCAGTACTTC. This codes for CAWSVAPGLAVQETQYF. The full variable domain, in which reference TRBV30 and TRBJ2-5 provide the parts outside the CDR3, is SQTIHQWPATLVQPVGSPLSLECTVEGTSNPNLYWYRQAAGRGLQLLFYSVGIGQISSEVPQNLSASRPQDRQFILSSKKLLLSDSGFYLCAWSVAPGLAVQETQYFGPGTRLLVL.

This clonotype has just a few counts. This chain uses TRBV27 with TRBJ2-3, with D possibly matching TRBD2 (6 bases). Germline assignment: CDR1 MNHEY and CDR2 SMNVEV (reference sequence). The V end was cut by 4 bases, the J end by 7 bases, with 21 bases between. This CDR3 has 16 residues. CDR3 coding DNA: TGTGCCAGCAGTTCCGGGACTGGAACTCTCACGTATACGCAGTATTTT. It specifies CASSSGTGTLTYTQYF.

This chain uses TRBV7-3 with TRBJ2-1; D is ambiguous. The V gene lost 3 bases and the J gene lost 5 bases, with 8 bases spanning the gap. This CDR3 spans 13 amino acids. Germline V gives CDR1 SGHTA, CDR2 FQGTGA. DNA for the CDR3: TGTGCCAGCAGCTTGAGAACGGACAATGAGCAGTTCTTC. This translates into CASSLRTDNEQFF.

The gene calls are TRBV7-9 and TRBJ2-3; D is undetermined. V was clipped by 0 bases and J by 2 bases, with 6 bases between them. The CDR3 length is 14 residues. Germline V gene data show CDR1 as SEHNR and CDR2 as FQNEAQ (reference sequence). DNA for the CDR3: TGTGCCAGCAGCTTAGCGAGACCCACAGATACGCAGTATTTT. It encodes CASSLARPTDTQYF.

This clonotype occurred many times. CDR3 nucleotides: TGTGCCAGCAGCCCAGGGGAAGCCTATAGCAATCAGCCCCAGCATTTT. This encodes CASSPGEAYSNQPQHF. The chain carries TRBV12-3 or TRBV12-4 and TRBJ1-5, with D possibly matching TRBD1 (6 bases). The ends were cut back, 6 bases at V and 0 bases at J, with 15 bases in the middle. CDR3 length: 16 amino acids.

This clonotype was seen repeatedly, ten times or more. This chain joins TRBV20-1 and TRBJ2-7, with D unresolved. The CDR3 contains 11 residues. The V and J ends lost 3 bases and 7 bases respectively, with 10 bases between them. From germline, CDR1 is DFQATT and CDR2 SNEGSKA (reference sequence). The CDR3, as DNA: TGCAGTGCTAGTATGGGTTGGGAGCAGTACTTC. It yields the protein CSASMGWEQYF.

This clonotype was observed a handful of times. The chain carries TRBV19 and TRBJ1-5; D gene unclear. This CDR3 has 13 residues. Germline V gene sequence: CDR1 LNHDA, CDR2 SQIVND (reference sequence). V lost 4 bases to trimming and J lost 5 bases, with 9 bases between them. The CDR3 DNA follows: TGTGCCAGTAGTACGCAGATTCATCAGCCCCAGCATTTT. It yields the protein CASSTQIHQPQHF.

This clonotype showed up just a few times. V gene TRBV20-1 combines with J gene TRBJ2-2; possibly TRBD2 for D (5 bases). There are 15 residues in the CDR3. The V and J ends lost 0 bases and 4 bases respectively, with 12 bases between them. The germline gives CDR1 DFQATT, CDR2 SNEGSKA (reference sequence). The CDR3, as DNA: TGCAGTGCTAGAGATTCGGGGAACCCCACCGGGGAGCTGTTTTTT. This gives the protein CSARDSGNPTGELFF.

This clonotype was seen only a few times. The chain combines TRBV5-1 with TRBJ1-1; D may be TRBD1 (6 bases). The CDR3 runs 12 residues. The V and J ends lost 1 base and 7 bases respectively, with 8 bases between them. In germline, CDR1 is SGHRS, CDR2 YFSETQ. The CDR3 sequence: CASSLLGGEAFF. CDR3 DNA sequence: TGCGCCAGCAGCTTGCTAGGGGGTGAAGCTTTCTTT.

In its sample, this clonotype was seen a few times. V gene TRBV20-1 combines with J gene TRBJ1-1; TRBD1 might be the D (5 bases). Germline CDR1 is DFQATT and CDR2 is SNEGSKA (reference sequence). Trimming cost V 1 base and J 1 base, with 13 bases left between them. The CDR3 consists of 15 residues. In nucleotides, the CDR3 is TGCAGTGCTAGAGTCAGCAGGGTCGCGAACACTGAAGCTTTCTTT. Translated: CSARVSRVANTEAFF.

This clonotype has at least ten counts. V usage is TRBV10-3 and J usage is TRBJ2-7; 8 bases line up with TRBD2. J lost 2 bases, V lost 4 bases, and 13 bases had no gene match. The CDR3 loop spans 17 amino acids. Germline V gene sequence: CDR1 ENHRY, CDR2 SYGVKD. The CDR3 DNA sequence: TGTGCCATCAGTGGGGGAACGGGAGGGTCGGACCCCTACGAGCAGTACTTC. It encodes CAISGGTGGSDPYEQYF.

The chain carries TRBV7-9 and TRBJ1-2, with D maybe TRBD1 (5 bases). Trimming pared 8 bases from V and 1 base from J, leaving 14 bases between. The germline CDR1 and CDR2 sequences are SEHNR and FQNEAQ (reference sequence). The CDR3 is 14 amino acids. The CDR3 bases are TGTGCCAGCTATGGGACGGCGGGTAACTATGGCTACACCTTC. Translating it yields CASYGTAGNYGYTF.

This clonotype appeared many times. The gene calls are TRBV7-9 and TRBJ2-5; 9 bases are shared with TRBD2. Germline lookup yields CDR1 SEHNR and CDR2 FQNEAQ (reference sequence). J lost 7 bases, V lost 3 bases, and 12 bases had no gene match. This CDR3 comprises 16 residues. The CDR3 DNA reads as TGTGCCAGCAGCTTGGTCGGACTAGCGCTTCGTTCGACCCAGTACTTC. Translating it yields CASSLVGLALRSTQYF.

In its sample, this clonotype was seen a few times. The V call is TRBV19, the J call TRBJ1-1; D remains ambiguous. CDR1 is LNHDA and CDR2 is SQIVND in the germline V gene (reference sequence). The V and J ends lost 3 bases and 8 bases respectively, with 10 bases between them. The CDR3 has 12 residues. CDR3 sequence: CASSMGWEEAFF. CDR3 coding DNA: TGTGCCAGTAGTATGGGTTGGGAAGAAGCTTTCTTT.

This clonotype was observed many times. The chain recombines TRBV15 with TRBJ2-2; D is ambiguous. V was trimmed by 0 bases and J by 7 bases, leaving 6 bases between them. Germline values: CDR1 LNHNV, CDR2 YYDKDF (reference sequence). CDR3 size: 13 residues. The CDR3 spells CATSRDPVGELFF. Here the CDR3 DNA reads TGTGCCACCAGCAGAGATCCAGTCGGGGAGCTGTTTTTT.

This clonotype was seen many times. The chain joins TRBV28 to TRBJ1-3, with D perhaps TRBD1 (6 bases). The V end lost 2 bases, the J end lost 0 bases, and 8 bases lay between the germline ends. Germline V gene lookup returns CDR1 MDHEN and CDR2 SYDVKM. CDR3 length: 15 residues. DNA of the CDR3: TGTGCCAGCAGTTTACAGGGGAGCTCTGGAAACACCATATATTTT. Amino acid sequence: CASSLQGSSGNTIYF.

This clonotype was detected only a few times. The rearrangement links TRBV5-1 to TRBJ2-2; D might be TRBD2 (6 bases). With 4 bases removed from V and 3 bases from J, the gap between germline ends came to 16 bases. Per the germline V gene, CDR1 is SGHRS and CDR2 is YFSETQ. This CDR3 has 16 residues. The CDR3: CASSPGVSSDTGELFF. CDR3 nucleotide sequence: TGCGCCAGCAGCCCGGGGGTCTCCTCCGACACCGGGGAGCTGTTTTTT. The whole variable domain, filled in from reference TRBV5-1 and TRBJ2-2, reads KAGVTQTPRYLIKTRGQQVTLSCSPISGHRSVSWYQQTPGQGLQFLFEYFSETQRNKGNFPGRFSGRQFSNSRSEMNVSTLELGDSALYLCASSPGVSSDTGELFFGEGSRLTVL.

This clonotype was found many times. The V gene is TRBV28, the J gene TRBJ1-5; the D gene is possibly TRBD1 (6 bases). The CDR3 spans 13 residues. From germline, CDR1 is MDHEN and CDR2 SYDVKM. The V end was cut by 8 bases, the J end by 6 bases, with 14 bases between. The CDR3 sequence is CASGTGFGQPQHF. For the CDR3, the DNA is TGTGCCAGCGGTACAGGGTTTGGTCAGCCCCAGCATTTT. Full variable domain (outside the CDR3, taken from reference TRBV28 and TRBJ1-5): DVKVTQSSRYLVKRTGEKVFLECVQDMDHENMFWYRQDPGLGLRLIYFSYDVKMKEKGDIPEGYSVSREKKERFSLILESASTNQTSMYLCASGTGFGQPQHFGDGTRLSIL.

This clonotype has only a few counts. The chain joins TRBV2 to TRBJ2-1; 9 nucleotides agree with TRBD1. This CDR3 is 15 amino acids long. Germline CDR1 is SNHLY and CDR2 is FYNNEI. The V and J ends lost 6 bases and 7 bases, in that order; junction bases with no gene match: 10. The CDR3, as DNA: TGTGCCAGCAGCATTTCCGGGACAGGGAGGAATGAGCAGTTCTTC. This sequence encodes CASSISGTGRNEQFF. Full variable domain (remainder filled in from reference TRBV2 and TRBJ2-1): EPEVTQTPSHQVTQMGQEVILRCVPISNHLYFYWYRQILGQKVEFLVSFYNNEISEKSEIFDDQFSVERPDGSNFTLKIRSTKLEDSAMYFCASSISGTGRNEQFFGPGTRLTVL.

V usage is TRBV28 and J usage is TRBJ2-3; D call uncertain. Germline V lookup: CDR1 MDHEN, CDR2 SYDVKM. The CDR3 contains 11 residues. Deletions cut 10 bases from V and 4 bases from J, with 9 bases between. CDR3 loop: CATQQPDTQYF. The CDR3 nucleotides read TGTGCCACGCAACAACCAGATACGCAGTATTTT.

The chain combines TRBV30 with TRBJ1-5; D possibly corresponds to TRBD1 (5 bases). Trimming took 3 bases from V and 4 from J, leaving 10 bases between them. The CDR3 is 13 amino acids. The V gene's germline CDR1 is GTSNPN and CDR2 SVGIG (reference sequence). The CDR3 nucleotides are TGTGCCTGGAGCCTTGGGGGGAATCAGCCCCAGCATTTT. It translates to CAWSLGGNQPQHF.

This clonotype was detected a few times. The chain recombines TRBV29-1 with TRBJ1-2; 8 positions match TRBD1. In germline, CDR1 is SQVTM, CDR2 ANQGSEA. The ends lost 7 bases at V and 6 bases at J; junction bases unmatched: 13. There are 14 residues in the CDR3. The CDR3 spells CSAEPGQESDGYTF. The CDR3 DNA reads as TGCAGCGCCGAACCGGGACAGGAATCGGATGGCTACACCTTC.

The sample holds many counts of this clonotype. This rearrangement joins TRBV2 to TRBJ1-5; a weak D match, TRBD1 (6 bases). Between the trimmed V and J ends, which lost 0 bases and 7 bases, there was a span of 16 bases. Germline CDR1 reads SNHLY; CDR2 reads FYNNEI. The CDR3 totals 16 residues. CDR3 DNA: TGTGCCAGCAGTGAAGCGGGGGGACAAGTACGGCAGCCCCAGCATTTT. Translating gives CASSEAGGQVRQPQHF.

This clonotype was seen only a few times. The chain employs TRBV9 and TRBJ1-4; 8 bases are a match to TRBD1. The CDR3 extends over 16 amino acids. With 4 bases clipped from V and 3 bases from J, the junction kept 8 bases outside the gene matches. Germline-derived CDR1 and CDR2 are SGDLS and YYNGEE. The CDR3 region is CASSTSSRGPNEKLFF. The CDR3 nucleotides read TGTGCCAGCAGCACCTCCTCCAGGGGGCCTAATGAAAAACTGTTTTTT. Combining the CDR3 with reference TRBV9 and TRBJ1-4 gives the whole variable domain DSGVTQTPKHLITATGQRVTLRCSPRSGDLSVYWYQQSLDQGLQFLIQYYNGEERAKGNILERFSAQQFPDLHSELNLSSLELGDSALYFCASSTSSRGPNEKLFFGSGTQLSVL.